The sequence of this TCR beta chain was determined in a study of circulating tumor DNA in untreated peripheral T-cell lymphoma listed by TCRdb under 2021. Study-level background: To follow circulating tumor DNA that carried tumor TCR clonotypes, serum samples were taken at baseline and then repeatedly over the course of treatment. The full study reports these points: Tumor-specific clonotypes were found in about three quarters of patients, coming from around 90% of baseline tissues and roughly 68% of baseline serum samples. Among more than 20 serially sampled patients, 38% cleared ctDNA after two cycles, and detectable ctDNA after therapy showed a trend toward worse survival. ctDNA persistence did not always predict relapse, since two patients whose ctDNA stayed persistently detectable after therapy remained in remission over approximately ten years of follow-up.

In a trial, the study monitored patients with peripheral T-cell lymphoma who were getting frontline treatment by applying next-generation sequencing to their T-cell receptor sequences. Library method: the immunoSEQ multiplex PCR assay. TCRdb's version of the immuneACCESS table is confined to in-frame rearrangements and falls short of the full clone set. An unresolved V gene accounts for under half of the shortfall where checked; the remainder is of unknown origin. The sample table contains over 100 clones; only one count was recorded for roughly 89% of them. The top ten constitute 8.5% of the sample. CDR1 is given as ENHRY and CDR2 as SYGVKD, both from the germline V gene. A distance of 10 bases separates the germline ends of V and J, which lose 2 bases and 5 bases respectively. From the cysteine up to the phenylalanine, the CDR3 has a length of 13 residues. Just the 39-base CDR3 DNA is kept, in frame starting at base 1.

Comments on this clone: Its recognized antigen is unknown. Base qualities are not provided; no much larger clone lies one nucleotide away.

The V and J segments used are TRBV10-3 and TRBJ2-7; the D gene is tentatively TRBD1 or TRBD2, each matching 5 bases. The sequence came from a human donor with peripheral T-cell lymphoma. Sequencing used cell-free DNA from blood serum. The CDR3 has the sequence CAISEGGRDEQYF. In nucleotides, the sequence is TGTGCCATCAGTGAGGGGGGTAGGGACGAGCAGTACTTC.